A single sample gave rise to the 14 T cell receptor beta chains below, sequenced in a study of response to subunit inactivated influenza vaccine. TCRdb analysed the RT-PCR reads with MiXCR anew, one entry per CDR3 protein. Here the sample spans fewer than 600,000 distinct CDR3 sequences, approximately 7.8% being singletons. The sample in question was PBMCs from blood, obtained less than 25 months after vaccination. Every receptor here comes from a man aged 50 to 69 who received an inactivated influenza vaccine.

The sample holds a few counts of this clonotype. V gene TRBV5-1 combines with J gene TRBJ2-1; 13 bases map to TRBD2. The CDR3 loop spans 19 amino acids. V trimming: 0 bases; J trimming: 3 bases; junction bases outside the gene matches: 9. Germline CDR1 is SGHRS and CDR2 is YFSETQ. CDR3 bases: TGCGCCAGCAGCTTGGATACTAGCGGGGGGGCACCGATCTACAATGAGCAGTTCTTC. Translation gives CASSLDTSGGAPIYNEQFF.

In this sample, this clonotype turned up many times. The chain has TRBV12-3 or TRBV12-4 and TRBJ2-1; TRBD2 agrees at 7 bases. The junction had 6 bases not matched to a gene; V was cut back by 6 bases and J by 1 base. The CDR3 consists of 15 residues. CDR3 DNA: TGTGCCAGCAGGGGGAAGGGAGGGTCCTACAATGAGCAGTTCTTC. Its protein is CASRGKGGSYNEQFF.

The rearrangement uses TRBV20-1 and TRBJ2-3; no clear D. The germline V gene has CDR1 DFQATT and CDR2 SNEGSKA (reference sequence). This CDR3 is 12 amino acids long. The germline V and J ends were trimmed by 3 bases and 4 bases, with 8 bases remaining between them. The CDR3 sequence is CSARGSPDTQYF. CDR3 DNA: TGCAGTGCTAGGGGTTCGCCAGATACGCAGTATTTT.

This clonotype has a count of ten or more. This chain joins TRBV29-1 and TRBJ2-5, with TRBD2 as a possible D gene (7 bases). The CDR3 is made up of 14 amino acids. Trimming left V 7 bases short and J 4 bases short, with 19 bases between. Per the germline V gene, CDR1 is SQVTM and CDR2 is ANQGSEA. CDR3 nucleotides: TGCAGCGCCCGACCTGGGGGGGCTGGAGAGACCCAGTACTTC. This sequence encodes CSARPGGAGETQYF.

This clonotype was seen at least ten times. V gene TRBV15 combines with J gene TRBJ1-2, with D unresolved. The V gene's germline CDR1 is LNHNV and CDR2 YYDKDF (reference sequence). The CDR3 is 15 amino acids. The ends were cut back, 0 bases at V and 2 bases at J, with 10 bases in the middle. Here the CDR3 DNA reads TGTGCCACCAGCAGAGATCTCGGGAGGAACTATGGCTACACCTTC. It yields the protein CATSRDLGRNYGYTF.

The chain's CDR3 is CASSWALFSGANVLTF. The CDR3 nucleotides are TGTGCCAGCAGTTGGGCCCTTTTCTCTGGGGCCAACGTCCTGACTTTC. The chain uses TRBV28 and TRBJ2-6; D call uncertain. There are 16 residues in the CDR3. The ends were cut back, 4 bases at V and 0 bases at J, with 10 bases in the middle. The germline V gene encodes CDR1 MDHEN and CDR2 SYDVKM.

This clonotype showed up many times. The chain employs TRBV11-2 and TRBJ2-7; either TRBD1 or TRBD2 may fit D (5 bases each). V was shortened by 6 bases and J by 5 bases, with 23 bases between the two germline ends. This CDR3 has 16 amino acids. Germline CDR1 is SGHAT and CDR2 is FQNNGV. CDR3 DNA: TGTGCCAGCAGTTCTGAAAACTGGCTCGGGACCGACGAGCAGTACTTC. Its protein is CASSSENWLGTDEQYF.

This clonotype has a count of ten or more. The J gene is TRBJ2-3, the V gene TRBV4-2; D is possibly TRBD1 or TRBD2 (5 bases each). This CDR3 region has 14 residues. Germline CDR1 is LGHNA and CDR2 is YNFKEQ. The germline V and J ends were trimmed by 0 bases and 7 bases, with 11 bases remaining between them. DNA of the CDR3: TGTGCCAGCAGCCAAGATGGGACCCCAAATACGCAGTATTTT. It translates to CASSQDGTPNTQYF.

The chain links TRBV4-2 to TRBJ1-1, with D unclear. Germline V gene lookup returns CDR1 LGHNA and CDR2 YNFKEQ. Deletions cut 0 bases from V and 1 base from J, with 9 bases between. The CDR3 has 15 amino acids. This CDR3 reads CASSQDPLGNTEAFF. In nucleotides, the CDR3 is TGTGCCAGCAGCCAAGATCCCCTCGGGAACACTGAAGCTTTCTTT.

With regard to this clonotype: Relative to the germline gene, one junction end is altered; a read error may explain this. The J gene is TRBJ2-7, the V gene TRBV7-2; D uncertain. The CDR3 extends over 12 amino acids. Germline CDR1 is SGHTA and CDR2 is FQGNSA. CDR3 in amino acids: CASGLWSYEQYF. The CDR3 DNA follows: TGTGCCAGCGGCTTATGGTCCTACGAGCAGTACTTC.

The rearrangement uses TRBV20-1 and TRBJ2-5, with D uncertain. The V gene's germline CDR1 is DFQATT and CDR2 SNEGSKA (reference sequence). This CDR3 has 13 amino acids. The V and J ends lost 4 bases and 4 bases respectively, with 13 bases between them. The CDR3 region has the DNA TGCAGTGCTATGGCCTTACCCGTAGAGACCCAGTACTTC. Its translation is CSAMALPVETQYF.

This clonotype occurred many times. The chain joins TRBV20-1 to TRBJ2-1; possibly TRBD1 for D (6 bases). The V gene lost 1 base and the J gene lost 9 bases, with 13 bases spanning the gap. The CDR3 extends over 13 amino acids. The germline gives CDR1 DFQATT, CDR2 SNEGSKA (reference sequence). The CDR3 sequence: CSARVGTSSEQFF. CDR3 nucleotides: TGCAGTGCTAGAGTTGGGACATCAAGTGAGCAGTTCTTC.

This clonotype occurred many times. The J gene is TRBJ2-5, the V gene TRBV14; 12 bases agree with TRBD1. CDR1 SGHDN and CDR2 FVKESK come from the germline V gene. Trimming cost V 4 bases and J 5 bases; bases outside gene matches: 8. The CDR3 length is 16 residues. The DNA of the CDR3 is TGTGCCAGCAGCCCGATCGGGACAGGGGGCTTCGAGACCCAGTACTTC. Protein: CASSPIGTGGFETQYF.

This clonotype has at least ten counts. The chain carries TRBV13 and TRBJ2-1, with 10 bases matching TRBD2. The trim removed 5 bases at V and 12 bases at J, leaving 10 bases unmatched. The CDR3 is 14 residues long. Germline V lookup: CDR1 PRHDT, CDR2 FYEKMQ (reference sequence). The CDR3 loop reads CASSATSGAARQFF. For the CDR3, the DNA is TGTGCCAGCAGCGCTACTAGCGGGGCCGCCCGGCAGTTCTTC.